Listed below are T cell receptor beta chains from one sample, sequenced in a study of identical twins. TCRdb re-called the 5' RACE reads through MiXCR, storing one row per CDR3 protein. The sample has hundreds of thousands of distinct CDR3 sequences; 5.5% to 7.5% are singletons. The sample taken for sequencing was naive T cells sorted from blood. Receptors were obtained from a man aged 18 to 30 in good health. CDR3s include the opening cysteine and the closing phenylalanine or tryptophan. A D gene is named only where the DNA matches it firmly. Not all rows give a size; the values are once, few, many and, for expanded clones, a class.

j_call: TRBJ2-4; d_call: .; v_call: TRBV6-1; clone_size: many; cdr3_aa: CASSPGGRLAKNIQYF; cdr3_nt: TGTGCCAGCAGTCCAGGAGGGCGATTAGCCAAAAACATTCAGTACTTC
j_call: TRBJ2-3; d_call: .; v_call: TRBV7-2; clone_size: .; cdr3_aa: CASSLISQPSADTQYF; cdr3_nt: TGTGCCAGCAGCTTAATTTCACAGCCTTCAGCAGATACGCAGTATTTT
j_call: TRBJ2-3; d_call: .; v_call: TRBV5-1; clone_size: many; cdr3_aa: CASNQPGVDTQYF; cdr3_nt: TGCGCCAGCAACCAGCCCGGGGTAGATACGCAGTATTTT
j_call: TRBJ2-7; d_call: TRBD2; v_call: TRBV7-9; clone_size: few; cdr3_aa: CASSPSGRGYEQYF; cdr3_nt: TGTGCCAGCAGCCCCAGCGGGAGGGGTTACGAGCAGTACTTC
j_call: TRBJ2-7; d_call: .; v_call: TRBV7-9; clone_size: .; cdr3_aa: CASSLGGLPYEQYF; cdr3_nt: TGTGCCAGCAGCTTAGGTGGCCTCCCTTACGAGCAGTACTTC
j_call: TRBJ1-1; d_call: TRBD1; v_call: TRBV5-1; clone_size: few; cdr3_aa: CASSITGDRSFF; cdr3_nt: TGCGCCAGCAGCATAACAGGGGACCGGTCTTTCTTT
j_call: TRBJ2-1; d_call: TRBD2; v_call: TRBV2; clone_size: .; cdr3_aa: CASNQAGGGEQFF; cdr3_nt: TGTGCCAGCAATCAAGCGGGAGGGGGTGAGCAGTTCTTC
j_call: TRBJ2-1; d_call: .; v_call: TRBV7-2; clone_size: .; cdr3_aa: CASRPRRSSYNEQFF; cdr3_nt: TGTGCCAGCAGGCCCCGTAGGAGCTCCTACAATGAGCAGTTCTTC
j_call: TRBJ2-2; d_call: TRBD2; v_call: TRBV29-1; clone_size: many; cdr3_aa: CSVTGTSNTGELFF; cdr3_nt: TGCAGCGTCACCGGGACTAGCAACACCGGGGAGCTGTTTTTT
j_call: TRBJ2-2; d_call: .; v_call: TRBV11-1; clone_size: few; cdr3_aa: CASSLELGGELFF; cdr3_nt: TGTGCCAGCAGCTTAGAGCTTGGCGGGGAGCTGTTTTTT
j_call: TRBJ1-1; d_call: .; v_call: TRBV5-1; clone_size: many; cdr3_aa: CASSLSEGANTEAFF; cdr3_nt: TGCGCCAGCAGCTTGTCGGAGGGCGCGAACACTGAAGCTTTCTTT